The text below deals with one T cell receptor (beta chain). Its antigen is still unknown. Every donor was a healthy person donating bone marrow. The source of the sample is a study of cytomegalovirus exposure and HLA in healthy donors. Amplification used 60 Vbeta primers and 13 Jbeta primers. Study processing details: As a later analysis found, there were about 80 million unique TCR beta chains, of which about 10 million were shared. Profiled with immunoSEQ multiplex PCR; TCRdb holds only in-frame clones, not every one. V and J calls plus clone size are reproduced from that table; the DNA served to infer D and trimming. The sample holds approximately 190,000 clones; over 70% are singletons and the top ten take roughly 1.7%. The study, taken as a whole, reports: Most of the CMV-associated TCR beta chains (in a later analysis) appeared to be HLA-restricted.

This TCR derives from a man aged 40-55 years in good health and CMV-seropositive. The sequenced sample consisted of PBMCs.

The CDR3 loop is CASSPQGVLYNEQFF. The CDR3 nucleotides read TGTGCCAGCAGCCCCCAGGGGGTCCTCTACAATGAGCAGTTCTTC. This chain uses TRBV9 with TRBJ2-1, with 7 bases identical to TRBD1. Germline lookup yields CDR1 SGDLS and CDR2 YYNGEE. V shed 4 bases and J 3 bases; nucleotides not matched to a gene: 7. The CDR3 is made up of 15 amino acids.